Below, 3 T cell receptor beta chains from the same sample are listed, as sequenced in a study of Ad26.COV2.S vaccination and SARS-CoV-2 variants. Stated treatment: some 20 received Ad26.COV2.S at low or high dose, single or two shots; roughly five received placebo; per-sample allocation not given. Vaccine and placebo recipients were sampled on day 63 after the first injection. The repertoire was sequenced with immunoSEQ multiplex PCR; TCRdb's copy has only in-frame clones and lacks some. The sample shows roughly 240,000 clones, 88% of them seen only once. Sequences were derived from peripheral blood, sampled in a trial of Ad26.COV2.S vaccine versus placebo. These receptors came from a person between 18 and 65 years old who received the Ad26.COV2.S COVID-19 vaccine or a placebo.

This chain joins TRBV5-6 and TRBJ2-1, with TRBD2 identical over 7 bases. With V trimmed by 1 base and J by 8 bases, 6 bases remained unmatched. The CDR3 spans 14 residues. Germline CDR1 SGHDT, CDR2 YYEEEE. CDR3 nucleotides: TGTGCCAGCAGCTTGCCTGGGGGGAGGGATGAGCAGTTCTTC. Translation: CASSLPGGRDEQFF.

DNA of the CDR3: TGTGCCAGCAGCCACTTGACAGGGATGAACACTGAAGCTTTCTTT. Its protein is CASSHLTGMNTEAFF. The chain combines TRBV9 with TRBJ1-1, with TRBD1 matching over 7 bases. The CDR3 extends over 15 amino acids. With V trimmed by 4 bases and J by 0 bases, 6 bases remained unmatched. CDR1 is SGDLS, CDR2 YYNGEE, per germline.

V and J are TRBV30 and TRBJ2-3; the D gene is possibly TRBD2 (5 bases). Deletions cut 5 bases from V and 3 bases from J, with 18 bases between. Germline V gene sequence: CDR1 GTSNPN, CDR2 SVGIG (reference sequence). There are 15 residues in the CDR3. This chain's CDR3 is CAWDPGPEVTDTQYF. DNA for the CDR3: TGTGCCTGGGATCCGGGCCCGGAGGTAACAGATACGCAGTATTTT.